The 20 T cell receptor beta chains reported below all come from one sample, sequenced in a study of blood T cell repertoires in COVID-19. The method was immunoSEQ multiplex PCR; TCRdb's version includes in-frame clones alone and lacks a portion of them. The profile shows 150,000 to 200,000 clones, 65% to 90% of them singletons. Material: peripheral blood. Receptor source: a man aged 45 to 65 with active or convalescent COVID-19.

The CDR3 is CASSPDSRSGANVLTF. The CDR3 nucleotides read TGTGCCAGCAGCCCGGACAGTCGGTCTGGGGCCAACGTCCTGACTTTC. This chain connects TRBV6-2 or TRBV6-3 to TRBJ2-6, with a weak D call TRBD1 (6 bases). The germline V gene has CDR1 MNHEY and CDR2 SVGEGT. Between the trimmed V and J ends, which lost 6 bases and 1 base, there was a span of 13 bases. CDR3 length: 16 amino acids.

The CDR3 spells CASSRTASNTGELFF. The DNA for the CDR3 is TGTGCCAGCAGTCGGACAGCCTCGAACACCGGGGAGCTGTTTTTT. This chain joins TRBV9 and TRBJ2-2, with a tentative D call TRBD1 (6 bases). The V end lost 5 bases, the J end lost 0 bases, and 11 bases lay between the germline ends. This CDR3 contains 15 residues. CDR1 and CDR2 from the germline V gene are SGDLS and YYNGEE.

Of note for this clone: At the DNA level, this CDR3 is encoded by other sequences in the same sample as well. The V and J genes are TRBV12-3 or TRBV12-4 and TRBJ1-5; D not certain. CDR3 length equals 12 residues. Trimming took off 6 bases at V and 6 bases at J, with 9 bases between the two ends. CDR3 protein: CASSFPGQPQHF. The CDR3, as DNA: TGTGCCAGCAGCTTCCCGGGTCAGCCCCAGCATTTT.

CDR3 sequence: CASISTGSMNTEAFF. The CDR3 DNA reads TGTGCCAGCATCTCGACAGGGTCCATGAACACTGAAGCTTTCTTT. This chain joins TRBV3-1 (or the pseudogene TRBV3-2) and TRBJ1-1; 7 bases line up with TRBD1. V lost 7 bases and J lost 0; bases outside the gene matches: 8. CDR1 is LGHDT, CDR2 YNNKEL, per germline (reference sequence). The length of the CDR3 is 15 residues.

J is TRBJ2-3 and V is TRBV15, with D possibly being TRBD1 (5 bases). The CDR3 is 14 residues long. Between the trimmed V and J ends, which lost 6 bases and 0 bases, there was a span of 10 bases. Germline loops: CDR1 LNHNV, CDR2 YYDKDF (reference sequence). The DNA for the CDR3 is TGTGCCACCAGAACCGGACACAGCACAGATACGCAGTATTTT. It is translated as CATRTGHSTDTQYF.

The CDR3 DNA sequence: TGTGCCAGCAGCCTCGGGGATTCTAGCGGGGGCTACGAGCAGTACTTC. This encodes CASSLGDSSGGYEQYF. This chain uses TRBV3-1 (or the pseudogene TRBV3-2) with TRBJ2-7; 10 nucleotides match TRBD2. CDR1 is LGHDT, CDR2 YNNKEL, per germline (reference sequence). With 4 bases clipped from V and 3 bases from J, the junction kept 9 bases outside the gene matches. This CDR3 is built from 16 residues.

The rearrangement joins TRBV6-2 or TRBV6-3 to TRBJ2-2, with D uncertain. V lost 2 bases to trimming and J lost 0 bases, with 7 bases between them. CDR3 length: 15 amino acids. The germline gives CDR1 MNHEY, CDR2 SVGEGT. The CDR3 DNA is TGTGCCAGCAGTTACGTGGCTTCGAACACCGGGGAGCTGTTTTTT. Its protein is CASSYVASNTGELFF.

V gene TRBV11-2 combines with J gene TRBJ2-7; D is undetermined. V was trimmed by 10 bases and J by 0 bases, leaving 13 bases between them. Germline loops: CDR1 SGHAT, CDR2 FQNNGV. The CDR3 is 13 residues long. The CDR3 protein is CATKASSSYEQYF. CDR3 nucleotide sequence: TGTGCCACCAAAGCGTCGAGCTCCTACGAGCAGTACTTC.

The chain employs TRBV7-2 and TRBJ2-5, with TRBD2 matching over 11 bases. The CDR3 sequence is 16 residues long. The trim removed 6 bases at V and 3 bases at J, leaving 9 bases unmatched. CDR1 SGHTA and CDR2 FQGNSA come from the germline V gene. The CDR3: CASRRIAGGPEETQYF. The CDR3 DNA sequence: TGTGCCAGCAGACGAATAGCGGGGGGGCCCGAAGAGACCCAGTACTTC. Full variable domain (outside the CDR3, taken from reference TRBV7-2 and TRBJ2-5): GAGVSQSPSNKVTEKGKDVELRCDPISGHTALYWYRQSLGQGLEFLIYFQGNSAPDKSGLPSDRFSAERTGGSVSTLTIQRTQQEDSAVYLCASRRIAGGPEETQYFGPGTRLLVL.

This chain uses TRBV18 with TRBJ1-2; 9 bases align to TRBD1. CDR3 length: 17 residues. In germline, CDR1 is KGHSH, CDR2 LQKENI. The trim removed 4 bases at V and 4 bases at J, leaving 13 bases unmatched. This CDR3 reads CASSLDLVSTGGYGYTF. In DNA form, the CDR3 reads TGTGCCAGCTCACTCGATTTAGTCTCGACAGGGGGCTATGGCTACACCTTC.

The chain is built from TRBV3-1 (or the pseudogene TRBV3-2) and TRBJ2-1; 12 bases map to TRBD2. Germline CDR1 and CDR2: LGHDT and YNNKEL (reference sequence). The trim removed 1 base at V and 6 bases at J, leaving 4 bases unmatched. The CDR3 consists of 16 residues. The CDR3 sequence: CASSQAASGRGNEQFF. CDR3 bases: TGTGCCAGCAGCCAAGCGGCTAGCGGGAGGGGCAATGAGCAGTTCTTC.

The V call is TRBV28, the J call TRBJ2-7, with 9 bases identical to TRBD1. V was clipped by 4 bases and J by 4 bases; unmatched bases: 8. Germline V gives CDR1 MDHEN, CDR2 SYDVKM. This CDR3 contains 15 residues. The CDR3 here is CASSYRDRDRYEQYF. For the CDR3, the DNA is TGTGCCAGCAGTTACCGGGACAGGGATCGTTACGAGCAGTACTTC. The variable domain in full, completed from reference TRBV28 and TRBJ2-7, reads DVKVTQSSRYLVKRTGEKVFLECVQDMDHENMFWYRQDPGLGLRLIYFSYDVKMKEKGDIPEGYSVSREKKERFSLILESASTNQTSMYLCASSYRDRDRYEQYFGPGTRLTVT.

The chain carries TRBV30 and TRBJ1-5; weak D call: TRBD1 (5 bases). V shed 0 bases and J shed 0 bases, with 12 bases lying between them. The CDR3 is 16 residues long. Looked up from germline, CDR1 is GTSNPN and CDR2 is SVGIG (reference sequence). The DNA of the CDR3 is TGTGCCTGGAGTGTGCGGGGGAGATATAGCAATCAGCCCCAGCATTTT. Encoded protein: CAWSVRGRYSNQPQHF. The whole variable domain, remainder taken from reference TRBV30 and TRBJ1-5, is SQTIHQWPATLVQPVGSPLSLECTVEGTSNPNLYWYRQAAGRGLQLLFYSVGIGQISSEVPQNLSASRPQDRQFILSSKKLLLSDSGFYLCAWSVRGRYSNQPQHFGDGTRLSIL.

V and J are TRBV10-3 and TRBJ2-2; 9 bases map to TRBD1. Trimming cost V 7 bases and J 3 bases; bases outside gene matches: 15. Germline CDR1 is ENHRY and CDR2 is SYGVKD. The length of the CDR3 is 18 residues. This CDR3 is CAITHPLGGQGYTGELFF. The CDR3, as DNA: TGTGCCATCACCCACCCCTTAGGAGGACAGGGGTACACCGGGGAGCTGTTTTTT.

A few counts support this clone. The rearrangement links TRBV6-5 to TRBJ1-1, with a tentative D call TRBD1 (5 bases). The CDR3 is 12 amino acids. Per germline, CDR1 MNHEY and CDR2 SVGAGI. V was pared by 6 bases and J by 4 bases, with 9 bases between. CDR3 nucleotide sequence: TGTGCCAGCAGAGGGGTAATCACTGAAGCTTTCTTT. Translating it yields CASRGVITEAFF.

The J gene is TRBJ2-2, the V gene TRBV10-2, with 10 bases matching TRBD1. With V trimmed by 10 bases and J by 5 bases, 4 bases remained unmatched. The CDR3 sequence is 13 residues long. The germline V gene has CDR1 WSHSY and CDR2 SAAADI. CDR3 nucleotide sequence: TGCGCCACTGGACAGGGGGGAACCGGGGAGCTGTTTTTT. Protein: CATGQGGTGELFF.

This clone came up a few times. The rearrangement uses TRBV19 and TRBJ1-4; D is unresolved. V lost 2 bases and J lost 3, with 7 bases in between. Per the germline V gene, CDR1 is LNHDA and CDR2 is SQIVND (reference sequence). This CDR3 contains 14 residues. CDR3 amino acids: CASSILSANEKLFF. In DNA, the CDR3 is TGTGCCAGTAGTATACTGTCAGCTAATGAAAAACTGTTTTTT.

The chain has TRBV3-1 (or the pseudogene TRBV3-2) and TRBJ1-5; maybe TRBD1 (6 bases). CDR1 LGHDT and CDR2 YNNKEL come from the germline V gene (reference sequence). The CDR3 consists of 15 residues. Trimming left V 4 bases short and J 6 bases short, with 16 bases between. The CDR3 nucleotides are TGTGCCAGCAGCCCAAAACAGGGTTTGGGTCAGCCCCAGCATTTT. Translating gives CASSPKQGLGQPQHF.

The CDR3: CASSSNYREQPQHF. The CDR3 DNA is TGTGCCAGCAGCTCGAACTACAGGGAGCAGCCCCAGCATTTT. The chain combines TRBV28 with TRBJ1-5, with D perhaps matching TRBD1 (6 bases). The CDR3 is 14 amino acids. Germline CDR1 reads MDHEN; CDR2 reads SYDVKM. Trimming took 6 bases from V and 7 from J, leaving 16 bases between them.

The CDR3 loop reads CASRGFLGAESPLHF. The CDR3 DNA follows: TGTGCCAGCAGAGGTTTTCTGGGGGCCGAATCACCCCTCCACTTT. J is TRBJ1-6 and V is TRBV6-5; TRBD1 might be the D (6 bases). The CDR3 spans 15 residues. Per the germline V gene, CDR1 is MNHEY and CDR2 is SVGAGI. Deletions cut 6 bases from V and 10 bases from J, with 19 bases between.